The TCR beta chain described here comes from a study of T cells in Graves' hyperthyroidism and ophthalmopathy (dated by TCRdb to the late 2010s). Notes on the research overall: Peripheral blood samples were taken at initial diagnosis, before any treatment was given. A discovery cohort of fewer than 110 patients, about 43 with Graves' ophthalmopathy and 55 to 60 with stable Graves' hyperthyroidism, was used to find distinguishing TCR V-J signatures. Whether ophthalmopathy could be predicted prospectively was tested in an independent validation cohort made up of roughly 20 hyperthyroidism patients plus 17 patients who later progressed to ophthalmopathy. The 85 to 100 discovery patients were randomly split 7:3 into training and test sets. The study also compared thyroid tissue and blood T-cell repertoires from about six Graves' hyperthyroidism patients. Once sampling was done, hyperthyroidism patients were given methimazole at a starting dose of 30 mg daily, whereas ophthalmopathy patients were given high-dose intravenous methylprednisolone. TCR Vbeta CDR3 sequencing of 120 to 150 peripheral blood samples (roughly 41 ophthalmopathy, 75 to 80 hyperthyroidism and 17 progressor patients) is reported in the paper.

Hyperthyroidism patients were newly diagnosed, had a disease duration of under 2 months, and were aged 18 to 65 years. Patients with uncontrolled infections, other autoimmune diseases, pregnancy or lactation were excluded. Diagnoses were based on clinical symptoms, serum thyroxine and TRAb, thyroid ultrasound and orbital computed tomography. For progressor patients, blood was drawn at the first diagnosis of hyperthyroidism, before any ophthalmopathy symptoms had appeared. PBMCs were isolated from approximately 10 ml of fresh peripheral blood by Ficoll-Paque density gradient centrifugation. Progressor patients were first diagnosed with Graves' hyperthyroidism and then developed ophthalmopathy during follow-up. Total RNA was extracted with Trizol reagent, and quality was checked on an Agilent 2100 Bioanalyzer. This clonotype has more than one count but fewer than ten. Its antigen remains undetermined. There are no base qualities to consult, and no much larger clone falls within one base.

Reading from cysteine to phenylalanine, the CDR3 counts 14 amino acids. The retained sequence is limited to the CDR3, 42 bases, with the frame set at the first base. V was cut back by 5 bases and J by 2 bases, leaving a gap of 12 bases between them. The TCR beta CDR3 regions were amplified from the RNA transcripts. For the first round of RT-PCR on the TCR CDR3, the HTBI primer set was used together with the Qiagen OneStep RT-PCR kit. Libraries were constructed in a second round of multiplex PCR, after which size selection and purification were performed. Sequencing of the libraries was done on an Illumina HiSeq2000 using paired-end 100 bp reads. In the authors' own workflow: SOAPnuke was used to process the raw data, removing reads that contained adapters or uncalled bases, had a mean Phred below 15, or lacked an exact match to the constant primer or identifier. COPE v1.2.5 was used to merge high-quality paired reads, and clonotypes were defined as unique nucleotide sequences. MiTCR v1.1 was used to align clonotypes to the IMGT TRBV, TRBD and TRBJ reference segments. Analysis was restricted to V-J combinations with a frequency above 0.0001, which covered roughly 99% of repertoires. The TCS score was defined as the ratio of F50 (clonal expansion) to E x V (chaos), calculated using BLOSUM62-based TCRdist between CDR3 peptides within each V-J. Welch's t-statistics and random forest reduced fewer than 550 V-J features to 13, which were used in a naive Bayes classifier (R e1071). TCRdb reran the public reads through fastp at Q25 and MiXCR, keeping productive beta chains. Each CDR3 protein appears once, grouped with its most common genes and DNA. These V and J calls derive from TCRdb rather than the authors' analysis. The sample table shows roughly 180,000 distinct CDR3 sequences, and 9.4% are seen once. The ten largest clones capture less than 25% of the sample.

Findings and caveats that apply to the study as a whole: During validation, the model predicted progression to ophthalmopathy a median of approximately six months ahead of onset, with approximately 70% sensitivity and almost 75% specificity. No statistical method was used to set the sample size in advance, and investigators knew the group allocation. Most expanded thyroid clonotypes (frequency above 0.001) were also found in blood, which suggests that blood repertoires may mirror thyroid immune responses. In cross-validation, a model built on a 13 V-J signature told ophthalmopathy apart from stable hyperthyroidism with 87.88% sensitivity and around 81% specificity, and in testing the same model reached 80%/75%.

The rearranged segments are TRBV12-3 or TRBV12-4 and TRBJ2-5; no D segment can be confidently identified. Sequenced input: blood. This TCR was recovered from a woman in her late teens or twenties with Graves' hyperthyroidism that later progressed to Graves' ophthalmopathy. The sequence in DNA is TGTGCCAGCAGTGGCCTCGGACGGCAAGAGACCCAGTACTTC. It translates as CASSGLGRQETQYF.